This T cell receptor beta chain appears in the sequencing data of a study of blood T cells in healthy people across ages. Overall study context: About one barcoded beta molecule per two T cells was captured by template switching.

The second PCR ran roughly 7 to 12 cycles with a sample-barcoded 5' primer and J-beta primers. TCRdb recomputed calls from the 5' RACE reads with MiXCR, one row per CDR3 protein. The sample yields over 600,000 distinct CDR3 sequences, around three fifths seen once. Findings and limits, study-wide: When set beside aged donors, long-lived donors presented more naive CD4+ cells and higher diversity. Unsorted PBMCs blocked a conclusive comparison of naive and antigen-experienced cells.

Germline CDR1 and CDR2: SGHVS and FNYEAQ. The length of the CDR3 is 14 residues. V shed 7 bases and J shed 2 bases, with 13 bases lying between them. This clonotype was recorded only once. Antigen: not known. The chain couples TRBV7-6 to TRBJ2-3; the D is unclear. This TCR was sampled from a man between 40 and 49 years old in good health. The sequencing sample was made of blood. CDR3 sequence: CASTIRAPTDTQYF. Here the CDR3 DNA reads TGTGCCAGCACCATTAGAGCCCCCACAGATACGCAGTATTTT. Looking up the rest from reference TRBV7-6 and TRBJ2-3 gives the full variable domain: GAGVSQSPRYKVTKRGQDVALRCDPISGHVSLYWYRQALGQGPEFLTYFNYEAQQDKSGLPNDRFSAERPEGSISTLTIQRTEQRDSAMYRCASTIRAPTDTQYFGPGTRLTVL.